Presented here are 26 T cell receptor beta chains from one specimen sequenced in a study of blood T cells in healthy people across ages. Together with a sample-barcoded 5' primer, a J-beta primer mix was included in a second PCR lasting about 7 to 11 cycles. TCRdb used MiXCR to reprocess the 5' RACE reads, holding one entry per CDR3 protein. The sample holds some 1.5 million distinct CDR3 sequences, about 30% seen once. Sequenced material: blood. These receptors were collected from a woman aged 25 to 39 in good health.

This clonotype was picked up a small number of times. The chain combines TRBV5-1 with TRBJ2-5; weak D call: TRBD1 (5 bases). V shed 4 bases and J shed 3 bases, with 13 bases lying between them. In germline, CDR1 is SGHRS, CDR2 YFSETQ. The CDR3 is 14 amino acids. CDR3: CASSLDSLKETQYF. The CDR3 region has the DNA TGCGCCAGCAGCCTCGACAGTCTCAAAGAGACCCAGTACTTC.

CDR3 coding DNA: TGTGCCAGCAGTCGAGGAGTCCGAAACTACGAGCAGTACTTC. Translated, it gives CASSRGVRNYEQYF. The gene calls are TRBV12-3 or TRBV12-4 and TRBJ2-7; D gene ambiguous. The length of the CDR3 is 14 residues. The V end lost 5 bases, the J end lost 3 bases, and 14 bases lay between the germline ends.

About this clonotype itself: One end of the junction varies from germline; a read error may be responsible. This chain links TRBV12-3 or TRBV12-4 with TRBJ1-3; 8 nucleotides match TRBD1. There are 12 residues in the CDR3. As DNA, the CDR3 is TGTGCCAGCAGATTAGACAGGGGAACCATATATTTT. Its translation: CASRLDRGTIYF.

This clonotype has ten or more counts. For the CDR3, the DNA is TGCAGCGCCGGGACAGGGAGGAATCTCTATGGCTACACCTTC. It encodes CSAGTGRNLYGYTF. This chain links TRBV29-1 with TRBJ1-2; 9 bases are shared with TRBD1. V trimming: 7 bases; J trimming: 4 bases; junction bases outside the gene matches: 10. The V gene's germline CDR1 is SQVTM and CDR2 ANQGSEA. This CDR3 has 14 residues.

This clonotype was found many times. This sequence joins TRBV28 and TRBJ2-7; TRBD1 matches 8 bases. The CDR3 has 15 amino acids. Germline V gene lookup returns CDR1 MDHEN and CDR2 SYDVKM. The V segment lost 4 bases and the J segment 3 bases; nucleotides outside the gene matches: 8. CDR3 loop: CASSSTGTGYYEQYF. CDR3 DNA sequence: TGTGCCAGCAGTTCCACCGGGACAGGCTACTACGAGCAGTACTTC.

This clonotype was seen a handful of times. This chain joins TRBV18 and TRBJ2-1, with a tentative D call TRBD2 (5 bases). This CDR3 has 14 amino acids. CDR1 and CDR2 (germline): KGHSH, LQKENI. Trimming cost V 0 bases and J 5 bases, with 8 bases left between them. This CDR3 reads CASSPPRADNEQFF. CDR3 nucleotides: TGTGCCAGCTCACCACCGAGGGCTGACAATGAGCAGTTCTTC. The full variable domain, rest sourced from reference TRBV18 and TRBJ2-1, is NAGVMQNPRHLVRRRGQEARLRCSPMKGHSHVYWYRQLPEEGLKFMVYLQKENIIDESGMPKERFSAEFPKEGPSILRIQQVVRGDSAAYFCASSPPRADNEQFFGPGTRLTVL.

The V and J genes are TRBV30 and TRBJ2-1; 8 nucleotides match TRBD2. This CDR3 contains 13 residues. The junction had 6 bases not matched to a gene; V was cut back by 3 bases and J by 8 bases. From germline, CDR1 is GTSNPN and CDR2 SVGIG (reference sequence). CDR3: CAWRAGRAYEQFF. The CDR3, as DNA: TGTGCCTGGAGGGCCGGGAGGGCCTATGAGCAGTTCTTC.

This clonotype was counted a few times. The J gene is TRBJ2-1, the V gene TRBV5-1; D is possibly TRBD2 (5 bases). Trimming stripped 9 bases from V and 4 bases from J, with 11 bases between. CDR1 is SGHRS, CDR2 YFSETQ, per germline. This CDR3 is 12 amino acids long. For the CDR3, the DNA is TGCGCCACGGGGAGAGAGTACAATGAGCAGTTCTTC. Translated, it gives CATGREYNEQFF.

This clonotype has at least ten counts. The chain recombines TRBV29-1 with TRBJ2-7; 8 bases are shared with TRBD1. The CDR3 extends over 14 amino acids. J lost 2 bases, V lost 6 bases, and 9 bases had no gene match. The germline CDR1 and CDR2 sequences are SQVTM and ANQGSEA. CDR3 residues: CSVQDRVMPYEQYF. CDR3 DNA: TGCAGCGTCCAGGACAGGGTGATGCCCTACGAGCAGTACTTC.

The chain joins TRBV29-1 to TRBJ1-2, with D possibly matching TRBD1 (6 bases). The germline V and J ends were trimmed by 7 bases and 0 bases, with 21 bases remaining between them. CDR3 length: 16 amino acids. CDR1 and CDR2 from the germline V gene are SQVTM and ANQGSEA. CDR3 bases: TGCAGCGCTACCGGGACACATCTCGTAGCTAACTATGGCTACACCTTC. This sequence encodes CSATGTHLVANYGYTF. Supplemented by reference TRBV29-1 and TRBJ1-2, the full variable domain reads SAVISQKPSRDICQRGTSLTIQCQVDSQVTMMFWYRQQPGQSLTLIATANQGSEATYESGFVIDKFPISRPNLTFSTLTVSNMSPEDSSIYLCSATGTHLVANYGYTFGSGTRLTVV.

This clonotype was counted at least ten times. The chain has TRBV5-6 and TRBJ2-6; D is tentatively TRBD1 or TRBD2 (5 bases each). The CDR3 length is 16 residues. Trimming pared 5 bases from V and 0 bases from J, leaving 12 bases between. Germline V lookup: CDR1 SGHDT, CDR2 YYEEEE. Written as DNA, the CDR3 is TGTGCCAGCAGTTTCCGGGGCCGCTCTGGGGCCAACGTCCTGACTTTC. Translating gives CASSFRGRSGANVLTF.

There are many counts of this clonotype. The CDR3 loop reads CASSDPGALRVAEAFF. For the CDR3, the DNA is TGTGCCAGCAGTGACCCGGGGGCCCTCCGAGTAGCTGAAGCTTTCTTT. This rearrangement joins TRBV12-3 or TRBV12-4 to TRBJ1-1, with TRBD1 as a possible D gene (6 bases). The CDR3 is made up of 16 amino acids. V shed 5 bases and J shed 6 bases, with 22 bases lying between them.

This clonotype was counted ten times or more. The rearrangement links TRBV29-1 to TRBJ2-1; 10 nucleotides line up with TRBD1. Germline CDR1 is SQVTM and CDR2 is ANQGSEA. The CDR3 totals 14 residues. Trimming removed 3 bases from V and 5 bases from J; junction bases left unmatched: 4. CDR3 sequence (DNA): TGCAGCGTTGATACGGGACAGGGGAACAATGAGCAGTTCTTC. It encodes CSVDTGQGNNEQFF.

This clonotype was counted a single time. A much larger clonotype is one base distant, so this may be a read error. The rearrangement joins TRBV12-3 or TRBV12-4 to TRBJ2-5; a possible D gene is TRBD2 (5 bases). The CDR3 extends over 13 amino acids. V was clipped by 2 bases and J by 9 bases, with 13 bases between them. The CDR3 DNA sequence: TGTGCCAGCAGTTTATACAATACGGAGGCCCAGTACTTC. This translates into CASSLYNTEAQYF.

This clonotype was seen only a few times. This sequence joins TRBV4-3 and TRBJ1-2, with D uncertain. This CDR3 contains 15 residues. The germline V gene has CDR1 LGHNA and CDR2 YSLEER. The V gene lost 1 base and the J gene lost 2 bases, with 11 bases spanning the gap. Here the CDR3 reads CASSQGVGRNYGYTF. In nucleotides, the CDR3 is TGCGCCAGCAGCCAAGGGGTAGGACGGAACTATGGCTACACCTTC.

Comment on this clonotype: The junction departs from the called germline gene at one end, perhaps through a read error. The chain is built from TRBV7-6 and TRBJ2-1, with TRBD1 matching 7 bases. CDR3 length: 18 amino acids. Germline-derived CDR1 and CDR2 are SGHVS and FNYEAQ. The CDR3 region is CASSVRPPGQIFYNEQFF. The CDR3 region has the DNA TGTGCCAGCAGCGTAAGGCCCCCGGGACAGATATTCTACAACGAGCAGTTCTTC.

The chain is built from TRBV2 and TRBJ1-3, with D unclear. Germline V gene sequence: CDR1 SNHLY, CDR2 FYNNEI. V was cut by 6 bases and J by 0 bases, with 9 bases left in between. The CDR3 extends over 14 amino acids. CDR3 protein: CASSIPSSGNTIYF. CDR3 DNA: TGTGCCAGCAGCATACCTAGCTCTGGAAACACCATATATTTT.

This clonotype appeared a few times. J is TRBJ2-1 and V is TRBV20-1, with 11 bases lining up with TRBD1. The CDR3 runs 14 residues. The germline V gene encodes CDR1 DFQATT and CDR2 SNEGSKA (reference sequence). Trimming took 3 bases from V and 12 from J; bases not matched to a gene: 10. CDR3 residues: CSASPGQGGLGQFF. In DNA form, the CDR3 reads TGCAGTGCTAGCCCGGGACAGGGGGGCCTTGGGCAGTTCTTC.

This chain links TRBV5-1 with TRBJ1-1, with D unclear. V lost 2 bases and J 5 bases, leaving 10 bases between the germline ends. This CDR3 has 13 amino acids. The germline V gene encodes CDR1 SGHRS and CDR2 YFSETQ. The CDR3 reads CASSFGEQTEAFF. The CDR3 DNA is TGCGCCAGCAGCTTCGGGGAGCAGACTGAAGCTTTCTTT.

CDR3 DNA sequence: TGTGCCAGCAGGGGGCGGACTAGCGGGAATGAGCAGTTCTTC. This gives the protein CASRGRTSGNEQFF. V usage is TRBV5-8 and J usage is TRBJ2-1; 11 bases fit TRBD2. Looked up from germline, CDR1 is SGHTS and CDR2 is YDEGEE. The junction had 5 bases not matched to a gene; V was cut back by 5 bases and J by 7 bases. The CDR3 has 14 residues.

There are many counts of this clonotype. The rearrangement joins TRBV6-5 to TRBJ2-7; D not resolved. This CDR3 is built from 14 residues. Germline CDR1 and CDR2: MNHEY and SVGAGI. The V end lost 4 bases, the J end lost 0 bases, and 10 bases lay between the germline ends. In DNA form, the CDR3 reads TGTGCCAGCAGTTCGGCCAGCACCTCCTACGAGCAGTACTTC. It is translated as CASSSASTSYEQYF.

The V and J genes are TRBV20-1 and TRBJ2-7; 13 positions agree with TRBD2. Germline lookup yields CDR1 DFQATT and CDR2 SNEGSKA (reference sequence). Losses at the gene ends were 0 bases for V and 4 bases for J; bases not matched to a gene: 9. The CDR3 is 17 residues long. The CDR3 sequence: CSARDPRTSGRGYEQYF. In DNA, the CDR3 is TGCAGTGCTAGAGATCCTAGGACTAGCGGGAGAGGGTACGAGCAGTACTTC.

This clonotype has only a few counts. The gene calls are TRBV9 and TRBJ1-2, with D uncertain. The germline CDR1 and CDR2 sequences are SGDLS and YYNGEE. CDR3 size: 14 residues. Trimming removed 3 bases at V and 5 bases at J, with 14 bases between. The CDR3 DNA reads as TGTGCCAGCAGCGGCCAGCGCTTCGCGTATGGCTACACCTTC. Its translation: CASSGQRFAYGYTF.

This clonotype was seen more than once but under ten times. V is TRBV10-2 and J is TRBJ2-7; a weak D match, TRBD1 (5 bases). Trimming removed 6 bases from V and 3 bases from J, with 18 bases in between. The CDR3 consists of 15 residues. The germline V gene has CDR1 WSHSY and CDR2 SAAADI. This CDR3 is CASRASDTSFYEQYF. The CDR3 DNA sequence: TGCGCCAGCAGAGCTTCGGACACCTCCTTCTACGAGCAGTACTTC.

This clonotype appeared many times. As DNA, the CDR3 is TGTGCCAGCAGCCCCCCTTGGGGCCAAGAGACCCAGTACTTC. This gives the protein CASSPPWGQETQYF. V usage is TRBV7-9 and J usage is TRBJ2-5, with no clear D. This CDR3 contains 14 residues. V lost 5 bases, J lost 1 base, and 11 bases lay in between. Per the germline V gene, CDR1 is SEHNR and CDR2 is FQNEAQ (reference sequence).

A remark on this clonotype: Since a much larger clone is just one base distant, this may be a read error. V usage is TRBV5-1 and J usage is TRBJ2-7; possible D gene TRBD1, 6 bases. The germline V gene has CDR1 SGHRS and CDR2 YFSETQ. The CDR3 contains 14 residues. Written as DNA, the CDR3 is TGCGCCAACAGCTTCCGGGACACAGGCTACGAGCAGTACTTC. This gives the protein CANSFRDTGYEQYF.